This T cell receptor beta chain was obtained from a study of CD8 T cells in Susac syndrome. The authors carried out high-throughput sequencing of TCR beta. They applied it to CD8+ and CD4+ T cells obtained from blood. A quantity of about 0.5 to 1 ug RNA underwent reverse transcription using random hexamers. TCRdb analysed the immunoSEQ multiplex PCR reads with MiXCR anew, one entry per CDR3 protein. The data show around 200,000 distinct CDR3 sequences, with over 90% seen just once and approximately 0.081% held by the top ten. The germline V and J ends were trimmed by 5 bases and 4 bases, with 12 bases remaining between them. Per the germline V gene, CDR1 is GTSNPN and CDR2 is SVGIG (reference sequence). This CDR3 is built from 13 residues.

Sequenced material: CD4+ T cells from PBMCs. The receptor comes from a human donor with multiple sclerosis. The J gene is TRBJ1-5, the V gene TRBV30; no clear D. As DNA, the CDR3 is TGTGCCTGGGCTCCTGGGGTTAATCAGCCCCAGCATTTT. This sequence encodes CAWAPGVNQPQHF.